This T cell receptor (beta chain) was identified in a study of OX40 agonist ivuxolimab in advanced cancers. At the level of the study: People in dose escalation had one of these cancers: hepatocellular carcinoma, melanoma, renal cell or head and neck cancer. Study-wide points: People who partly responded at 0.1-3.0 mg/kg had some of the least clonal expansion seen. Clonal expansion from baseline to week 6 occurred in both CD4+ and CD8+ T cells.

This table comes from immunoSEQ multiplex PCR, and its TCRdb copy is limited to in-frame clones, with some not included. The sample shows 45,000 or so clones, roughly 87% of them seen only once. Concerning this clone: Its antigen is undetermined.

Specimen: CD4+ or CD8+ T cells sorted from blood, collected in a trial of the OX40 agonist ivuxolimab. This sequence originates from an adult with an advanced solid tumor such as melanoma, head and neck, liver or kidney cancer.

CDR3 in amino acids: CASREQGATNEKLFF. The CDR3 coding sequence is TGTGCCAGCAGAGAACAGGGAGCAACTAATGAAAAACTGTTTTTT. The chain uses TRBV7-2 and TRBJ1-4; maybe TRBD1 (6 bases). The germline V and J ends were trimmed by 6 bases and 0 bases, with 11 bases remaining between them. The germline CDR1 and CDR2 sequences are SGHTA and FQGNSA. The CDR3 spans 15 residues.